One and the same sample provided the 20 T cell receptor beta chains below, sequenced in a study of Ad26.COV2.S vaccination and SARS-CoV-2 variants (TCRdb year 2021). This sample's treatment or condition label indicates: around 19 received Ad26.COV2.S at low or high dose, single or two shots; 5 received placebo; per-sample allocation not given. Repertoires of vaccine and placebo recipients were sequenced from samples taken on day 63 after the first injection. The library was made by the immunoSEQ multiplex PCR assay. TCRdb holds this immuneACCESS table with in-frame rearrangements only. Some clones are missing; in checked studies, unresolved V genes explain under half, and the rest has no known cause. The sample has some 500,000 clones on record, 89% of them singletons. Clones ranked in the top ten supply just over 2.5% of the sample. Source: peripheral blood, taken in a trial of Ad26.COV2.S vaccine versus placebo. These receptors originate from a person aged 18 to 65 who received the Ad26.COV2.S COVID-19 vaccine or a placebo.

The gene calls are TRBV6-2 or TRBV6-3 and TRBJ1-2, with a possible D match to TRBD1 (5 bases). Germline CDR1 and CDR2: MNHEY and SVGEGT. The CDR3 totals 16 residues. The germline V and J ends were trimmed by 0 bases and 7 bases, with 18 bases remaining between them. The CDR3 DNA sequence: TGTGCCAGCAGTTACTCACAGGCCCTGTTTGTCGGTGGCTACACCTTC. It encodes CASSYSQALFVGGYTF.

The DNA of the CDR3 is TGTGCCAGCAGCCGTCAGGATCGAAACACCGGGGAGCTGTTTTTT. Amino acid sequence: CASSRQDRNTGELFF. V usage is TRBV4-2 and J usage is TRBJ2-2; D gene ambiguous. V gave up 4 bases and J gave up 2 bases, with 11 bases separating them. Germline V gene sequence: CDR1 LGHNA, CDR2 YNFKEQ. This CDR3 has 15 residues.

Remarks on this clone: One end of the junction fails to match germline, which may point to a read error. The gene calls are TRBV18 and TRBJ1-2; 8 nucleotides agree with TRBD1. Germline assignment: CDR1 KGHSH and CDR2 LQKENI. The CDR3 loop spans 16 amino acids. In DNA form, the CDR3 reads TGTGCCAGCTCGCCACTTCCGCCGACAGGGGCGAGAGGCTACACCTTC. Protein: CASSPLPPTGARGYTF.

The chain couples TRBV4-3 to TRBJ1-2; TRBD1 is a possible D gene (5 bases). Germline CDR1 reads LGHNA; CDR2 reads YSLEER. The V end was cut by 5 bases, the J end by 5 bases, with 15 bases between. This CDR3 spans 14 amino acids. CDR3: CASSGTLQDYGYTF. CDR3 coding DNA: TGCGCCAGCAGCGGTACGCTACAGGATTATGGCTACACCTTC.

V usage is TRBV10-3 and J usage is TRBJ2-2, with a possible D match to TRBD2 (5 bases). The CDR3 has 17 residues. V dropped 10 bases and J dropped 1 base, with 22 bases sitting between them. Germline V gives CDR1 ENHRY, CDR2 SYGVKD. The chain's CDR3 is CATSPGAGLRNTGELFF. The DNA of the CDR3 is TGTGCCACCTCGCCGGGTGCGGGCCTCAGGAACACCGGGGAGCTGTTTTTT.

The rearrangement uses TRBV4-3 and TRBJ2-1, with 12 bases fitting TRBD2. The germline V gene has CDR1 LGHNA and CDR2 YSLEER. The CDR3 extends over 16 amino acids. With 0 bases clipped from V and 7 bases from J, the junction kept 4 bases outside the gene matches. CDR3 region: CASSQDALAGGNEQFF. DNA of the CDR3: TGCGCCAGCAGCCAAGATGCCCTAGCGGGAGGGAATGAGCAGTTCTTC.

V is TRBV7-2 and J is TRBJ1-2; a weak D match, TRBD1 (6 bases). Per germline, CDR1 SGHTA and CDR2 FQGNSA. V lost 5 bases, J lost 4 bases, and 14 bases lay in between. The CDR3 is 14 amino acids. The CDR3 sequence is CASSPGAGFYGYTF. CDR3 nucleotides: TGTGCCAGCAGCCCAGGGGCAGGGTTCTATGGCTACACCTTC.

The chain links TRBV2 to TRBJ2-5; 8 bases agree with TRBD2. This CDR3 is 13 amino acids long. Germline values: CDR1 SNHLY, CDR2 FYNNEI. Trimming cost V 7 bases and J 4 bases; bases outside gene matches: 5. This CDR3 is CASNGRVGETQYF. Here the CDR3 DNA reads TGTGCCAGCAACGGGAGGGTGGGAGAGACCCAGTACTTC.

This chain connects TRBV28 to TRBJ2-1; D gene ambiguous. The CDR3 has 13 amino acids. CDR1 and CDR2 from the germline V gene are MDHEN and SYDVKM. Trimming left V 2 bases short and J 2 bases short, with 4 bases between. CDR3 nucleotide sequence: TGTGCCAGCAGTTTAGATGCCTACAATGAGCAGTTCTTC. Protein: CASSLDAYNEQFF.

This chain links TRBV5-1 with TRBJ1-4; 7 nucleotides align to TRBD1. CDR1 SGHRS and CDR2 YFSETQ come from the germline V gene. This CDR3 has 15 amino acids. With 0 bases clipped from V and 8 bases from J, the junction kept 7 bases outside the gene matches. The CDR3 DNA is TGCGCCAGCAGCTTGGAGGGGGCCTGGGACGAAAAACTGTTTTTT. Translation gives CASSLEGAWDEKLFF.

The V call is TRBV5-6, the J call TRBJ2-3; 7 positions agree with TRBD1. The V gene end was trimmed by 2 bases and the J gene end by 2 bases; junction bases not matched to a gene: 8. The CDR3 has 16 residues. Looked up from germline, CDR1 is SGHDT and CDR2 is YYEEEE. This chain's CDR3 is CASSLVDRRPTDTQYF. The DNA of the CDR3 is TGTGCCAGCAGCTTAGTGGACAGGAGGCCCACAGATACGCAGTATTTT.

This rearrangement joins TRBV4-3 to TRBJ2-1; either TRBD1 or TRBD2 may supply D (5 bases each). V lost 0 bases, J lost 8 bases, and 14 bases lay in between. This CDR3 is 15 amino acids long. Germline V gene sequence: CDR1 LGHNA, CDR2 YSLEER. Here the CDR3 reads CASSQDWDRQDEQFF. The CDR3 DNA sequence: TGCGCCAGCAGCCAAGATTGGGACCGGCAGGATGAGCAGTTCTTC.

The rearrangement joins TRBV9 to TRBJ2-3; weak D call: TRBD2 (5 bases). The V gene lost 0 bases and the J gene lost 3 bases, with 5 bases spanning the gap. CDR3 length: 13 amino acids. In germline, CDR1 is SGDLS, CDR2 YYNGEE. The CDR3 loop is CASSVAGTDTQYF. CDR3 nucleotide sequence: TGTGCCAGCAGCGTAGCGGGGACAGATACGCAGTATTTT.

This chain uses TRBV7-2 with TRBJ2-1, with D perhaps TRBD2 (6 bases). The CDR3 consists of 14 residues. The germline CDR1 and CDR2 sequences are SGHTA and FQGNSA. V lost 1 base and J 8 bases, leaving 12 bases between the germline ends. DNA for the CDR3: TGTGCCAGCAGCTTAGGAGCCTGGGGGGATGAGCAGTTCTTC. This codes for CASSLGAWGDEQFF.

Regarding this clone: This same CDR3 is encoded by further DNA sequences in the sample. The chain employs TRBV5-1 and TRBJ2-5; 12 positions match TRBD2. Germline loops: CDR1 SGHRS, CDR2 YFSETQ. The CDR3 has 15 residues. The V and J ends lost 4 bases and 5 bases, in that order; junction bases with no gene match: 6. This CDR3 reads CASSPGLAGQETQYF. The DNA for the CDR3 is TGCGCCAGCAGCCCGGGACTAGCGGGTCAGGAGACCCAGTACTTC. Variable domain in full (rest from reference TRBV5-1 and TRBJ2-5): KAGVTQTPRYLIKTRGQQVTLSCSPISGHRSVSWYQQTPGQGLQFLFEYFSETQRNKGNFPGRFSGRQFSNSRSEMNVSTLELGDSALYLCASSPGLAGQETQYFGPGTRLLVL.

The chain couples TRBV18 to TRBJ1-3; 7 bases are a match to TRBD1. This CDR3 comprises 17 residues. Germline lookup yields CDR1 KGHSH and CDR2 LQKENI. The ends lost 2 bases at V and 4 bases at J; junction bases unmatched: 11. The CDR3 DNA sequence: TGTGCCAGCTCACCATTTCAAACAGGGGCATCAGGAAACACCATATATTTT. This translates into CASSPFQTGASGNTIYF.

This chain connects TRBV7-2 to TRBJ1-5, with unresolved D. Germline V gene sequence: CDR1 SGHTA, CDR2 FQGNSA. This CDR3 is built from 14 residues. The V and J ends lost 2 bases and 6 bases respectively, with 11 bases between them. In DNA, the CDR3 is TGTGCCAGCAGCTTAACCGGGTGGTCTCAGCCCCAGCATTTT. Residues: CASSLTGWSQPQHF.

The chain recombines TRBV2 with TRBJ2-5, with 11 nucleotides matching TRBD2. This CDR3 contains 16 residues. Per germline, CDR1 SNHLY and CDR2 FYNNEI. Germline trimming cut 4 bases from V and 1 base from J; bases unmatched to any gene: 5. CDR3 amino acids: CASSGALAGGQETQYF. The CDR3 bases are TGTGCCAGCAGTGGGGCTCTAGCGGGAGGCCAAGAGACCCAGTACTTC.

The chain recombines TRBV10-3 with TRBJ2-2; D is unclear. The CDR3 sequence is 13 residues long. The germline gives CDR1 ENHRY, CDR2 SYGVKD. V dropped 4 bases and J dropped 5 bases, with 8 bases sitting between them. The CDR3 region is CAISGVYTGELFF. The CDR3 DNA reads TGTGCCATCAGTGGGGTATATACCGGGGAGCTGTTTTTT.

The chain joins TRBV3-1 (or the pseudogene TRBV3-2) to TRBJ1-1; TRBD1 matches at 10 bases. The CDR3 contains 15 residues. Germline assignment: CDR1 LGHDT and CDR2 YNNKEL (reference sequence). With V trimmed by 2 bases and J by 3 bases, 3 bases remained unmatched. CDR3 amino acids: CASSQFGQGDTEAFF. In DNA form, the CDR3 reads TGTGCCAGCAGCCAATTCGGACAGGGGGACACTGAAGCTTTCTTT.